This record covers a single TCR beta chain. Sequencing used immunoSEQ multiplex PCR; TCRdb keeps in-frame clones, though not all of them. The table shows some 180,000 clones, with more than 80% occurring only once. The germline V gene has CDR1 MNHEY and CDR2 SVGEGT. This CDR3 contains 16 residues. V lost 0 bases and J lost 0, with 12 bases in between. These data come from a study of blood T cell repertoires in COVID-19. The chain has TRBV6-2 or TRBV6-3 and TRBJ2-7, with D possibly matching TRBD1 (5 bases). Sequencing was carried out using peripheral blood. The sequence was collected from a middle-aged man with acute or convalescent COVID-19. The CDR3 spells CASSYSPTASSYEQYV. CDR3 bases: TGTGCCAGCAGTTACTCCCCGACAGCTAGCTCCTACGAGCAGTACGTC.